Following are 26 T cell receptor beta chains from one sample sequenced in a study of neurological immune-mediated disorders. Time point described: longitudinal time-point 2. TCRdb used MiXCR to reprocess the 5' RACE reads, holding one entry per CDR3 protein. Among tens of thousands of distinct CDR3 sequences, about 12% were seen once, and the ten largest hold around 5%. The sample was PBMCs. Source of these receptors: a female donor with HTLV-1-associated myelopathy (HAM/TSP).

This sequence joins TRBV2 and TRBJ2-1, with D perhaps matching TRBD1 or TRBD2 (5 bases each). V lost 7 bases to trimming and J lost 5 bases, with 15 bases between them. This CDR3 is 14 amino acids long. Germline CDR1 and CDR2: SNHLY and FYNNEI. The CDR3 DNA follows: TGTGCCAGCACCTACGGGGCCGCTAACAATGAGCAGTTCTTC. Translation: CASTYGAANNEQFF.

Many counts were recorded for this clonotype. This chain uses TRBV5-1 with TRBJ2-7, with 7 bases fitting TRBD1. The CDR3 loop spans 13 amino acids. The J segment lost 2 bases and the V segment lost 3 bases, leaving 2 bases of the junction unmatched. Germline CDR1 SGHRS, CDR2 YFSETQ. CDR3 nucleotides: TGCGCCAGCAGCTGGGACAGCCCCTACGAGCAGTACTTC. It yields the protein CASSWDSPYEQYF. Variable domain in full (rest from reference TRBV5-1 and TRBJ2-7): KAGVTQTPRYLIKTRGQQVTLSCSPISGHRSVSWYQQTPGQGLQFLFEYFSETQRNKGNFPGRFSGRQFSNSRSEMNVSTLELGDSALYLCASSWDSPYEQYFGPGTRLTVT.

V is TRBV11-2 and J is TRBJ1-2; the match to TRBD1 covers 8 bases. The junction had 6 bases not matched to a gene; V was cut back by 2 bases and J by 4 bases. Looked up from germline, CDR1 is SGHAT and CDR2 is FQNNGV. CDR3 length: 15 amino acids. The CDR3 protein is CASSLTQGASYGYTF. CDR3 sequence (DNA): TGTGCCAGCAGCTTAACTCAGGGGGCAAGCTATGGCTACACCTTC.

Many counts were recorded for this clonotype. The V and J genes are TRBV11-2 and TRBJ2-7; D uncertain. V was shortened by 5 bases and J by 3 bases, with 17 bases between the two germline ends. Germline CDR1 SGHAT, CDR2 FQNNGV. The CDR3 is made up of 15 amino acids. CDR3 region: CASSPSLATLYEQYF. Here the CDR3 DNA reads TGTGCCAGCAGCCCCTCCTTGGCCACACTCTACGAGCAGTACTTC.

At least ten counts were recorded for this clonotype. J is TRBJ2-7 and V is TRBV28; D gene unclear. CDR1 is MDHEN and CDR2 is SYDVKM in the germline V gene. Between the trimmed V and J ends, which lost 11 bases and 1 base, there was a span of 15 bases. This CDR3 is 13 amino acids long. CDR3 in DNA: TGTGCCCATCAGCAACGCATTTCCTACGAGCAGTACTTC. This gives the protein CAHQQRISYEQYF.

This clonotype was counted ten times or more. V and J are TRBV20-1 and TRBJ2-7, with 8 bases matching TRBD1. With 6 bases clipped from V and 3 bases from J, the junction kept 7 bases outside the gene matches. CDR3 size: 13 residues. Germline V CDR1 and CDR2: DFQATT, SNEGSKA (reference sequence). The CDR3 nucleotides read TGCAGTGCGACCGGACAGGGAGACTACGAGCAGTACTTC. Encoded protein: CSATGQGDYEQYF.

This clonotype has a handful of counts. The chain is built from TRBV20-1 and TRBJ2-1; D is uncertain. Looked up from germline, CDR1 is DFQATT and CDR2 is SNEGSKA (reference sequence). The CDR3 covers 13 residues. The V and J ends lost 4 bases and 5 bases respectively, with 12 bases between them. CDR3 coding DNA: TGCAGTGCTAATCCAGGAGCCCACAATGAGCAGTTCTTC. Encoded protein: CSANPGAHNEQFF.

The chain links TRBV12-3 or TRBV12-4 to TRBJ2-1; possibly TRBD2 for D (6 bases). Between the trimmed V and J ends, which lost 5 bases and 9 bases, there was a span of 8 bases. The CDR3 has 11 amino acids. CDR3 amino acids: CASSRGSEQFF. As DNA, the CDR3 is TGTGCCAGCAGTCGGGGGAGTGAGCAGTTCTTC.

This clonotype was counted many times. A read error is possible here, since a much larger clone lies one base away. The chain couples TRBV10-3 to TRBJ2-1, with D tentatively TRBD2 (6 bases). The CDR3 extends over 14 amino acids. Germline lookup yields CDR1 ENHRY and CDR2 SYGVKD. This CDR3 reads CVISGRESYNEQFF. CDR3 nucleotide sequence: TGTGTCATCAGCGGACGGGAGTCCTACAATGAGCAGTTCTTC.

On this clonotype: This may stem from a read error, because a much larger clone lies one nucleotide away. The J gene is TRBJ1-1, the V gene TRBV3-1; D not certain. From germline, CDR1 is LGHDT and CDR2 YNNKEL (reference sequence). CDR3 length: 12 residues. In DNA form, the CDR3 reads TGTGCCAGCAGCCACACGAACCCTGAAGCTTTCTTT. It encodes CASSHTNPEAFF.

There are many counts of this clonotype. J is TRBJ2-7 and V is TRBV27; D not certain. The V and J ends lost 5 bases and 6 bases respectively, with 17 bases between them. CDR1 is MNHEY, CDR2 SMNVEV, per germline (reference sequence). CDR3 length: 14 residues. This chain's CDR3 is CASSLNIPPSEQYF. The CDR3 DNA is TGTGCCAGCAGTCTGAATATCCCCCCATCCGAGCAGTACTTC.

This clonotype has at least ten counts. The J gene is TRBJ2-1, the V gene TRBV20-1; 9 bases map to TRBD2. J gave up 8 bases and V 5 bases, and 13 bases lay outside the gene matches. CDR1 and CDR2 (germline): DFQATT, SNEGSKA (reference sequence). The CDR3 spans 15 residues. CDR3 sequence (DNA): TGCAGTGCTCAGCTCCCGCTAGCGGGGAGGGATGAGCAGTTCTTC. It is translated as CSAQLPLAGRDEQFF.

This clonotype came up many times. V gene TRBV7-6 combines with J gene TRBJ1-6; 9 nucleotides align to TRBD1. Looked up from germline, CDR1 is SGHVS and CDR2 is FNYEAQ. The V gene end was trimmed by 5 bases and the J gene end by 1 base; junction bases not matched to a gene: 3. This CDR3 spans 16 amino acids. CDR3 sequence (DNA): TGTGCCAGCAGCACGGGACAGGGATCCTATAATTCACCCCTCCACTTT. It codes for CASSTGQGSYNSPLHF.

The table lists this clonotype with many counts. The chain employs TRBV7-9 and TRBJ2-1; D is possibly TRBD1 or TRBD2 (5 bases each). CDR1 is SEHNR and CDR2 is FQNEAQ in the germline V gene (reference sequence). This CDR3 spans 16 amino acids. V shed 7 bases and J shed 4 bases, with 20 bases lying between them. The CDR3 sequence: CASTPPSGRTYNEQFF. CDR3 nucleotides: TGTGCCAGCACGCCACCTTCGGGACGGACATACAATGAGCAGTTCTTC.

This clonotype appeared many times. The chain has TRBV4-3 and TRBJ1-4; no clear D gene. This CDR3 has 13 residues. V lost 0 bases and J lost 8, with 7 bases in between. CDR1 and CDR2 (germline): LGHNA, YSLEER. The CDR3 loop reads CASSQDLREKLFF. CDR3 DNA: TGCGCCAGCAGCCAAGATTTACGGGAAAAACTGTTTTTT.

This clonotype was seen ten or more times. The chain couples TRBV5-6 to TRBJ2-3; D gene unclear. V lost 2 bases to trimming and J lost 1 base, with 11 bases between them. Per germline, CDR1 SGHDT and CDR2 YYEEEE. CDR3 length: 15 amino acids. CDR3 coding DNA: TGTGCCAGCAGCTTACTCGGCCTAGGCACAGATACGCAGTATTTT. It yields the protein CASSLLGLGTDTQYF.

This clonotype was counted at least ten times. The chain recombines TRBV20-1 with TRBJ2-6, with 9 nucleotides matching TRBD1. The length of the CDR3 is 16 residues. Per the germline V gene, CDR1 is DFQATT and CDR2 is SNEGSKA (reference sequence). The J segment lost 4 bases and the V segment lost 4 bases, leaving 8 bases of the junction unmatched. CDR3 amino acids: CSATTGGRLGANVLTF. CDR3 bases: TGCAGTGCTACAACAGGGGGCAGGTTGGGGGCCAACGTCCTGACTTTC.

This clonotype showed up just a few times. A junction end diverges from the germline sequence, so it may reflect a read error. The V gene is TRBV3-1, the J gene TRBJ1-5; D gene uncertain. The CDR3 is 14 residues long. Germline V gene sequence: CDR1 LGHDT, CDR2 YNNKEL (reference sequence). The CDR3 reads CASNQEWEHQPQHF. The CDR3 DNA is TGTGCCAGCAACCAAGAGTGGGAACATCAGCCCCAGCATTTT.

A few counts support this clonotype. The chain carries TRBV12-3 or TRBV12-4 and TRBJ2-7; tentative D call: TRBD1 (6 bases). The last part of the DNA fits TRBJ2-1 better; the J call may be wrong. The CDR3 totals 15 residues. The CDR3 is CASRQTGTRGREQFF. CDR3 nucleotides: TGTGCCAGCAGGCAAACAGGGACACGGGGCCGTGAGCAGTTCTTC.

The table lists this clonotype with many counts. V is TRBV5-1 and J is TRBJ2-1, with TRBD1 identical over 8 bases. Trimming cost V 3 bases and J 5 bases; bases outside gene matches: 4. CDR3 length: 14 residues. Germline V CDR1 and CDR2: SGHRS, YFSETQ. The CDR3 sequence is CASSSGQADNEQFF. CDR3 DNA sequence: TGCGCCAGCAGCTCGGGACAGGCCGACAATGAGCAGTTCTTC.

This clonotype was counted between two and nine times. The V call is TRBV12-3 or TRBV12-4, the J call TRBJ1-5, with a possible D match to TRBD1 (5 bases). The V end was cut by 7 bases, the J end by 1 base, with 14 bases between. This CDR3 is built from 15 residues. The CDR3 reads CASTSMGGSNQPQHF. In nucleotides, the CDR3 is TGTGCCAGCACCTCAATGGGGGGAAGCAATCAGCCCCAGCATTTT.

This clonotype was recorded at least ten times. The V call is TRBV7-2, the J call TRBJ2-3; D gene uncertain. This CDR3 spans 11 amino acids. Between the trimmed V and J ends, which lost 5 bases and 6 bases, there was a span of 6 bases. Germline assignment: CDR1 SGHTA and CDR2 FQGNSA. The DNA of the CDR3 is TGTGCCAGCAGCGAATACGATACGCAGTATTTT. Its translation is CASSEYDTQYF.

This clonotype was detected ten times or more. The genes are TRBV5-1 and TRBJ2-7, with 8 bases matching TRBD1. Trimming took 0 bases from V and 3 from J; bases not matched to a gene: 5. The germline V gene has CDR1 SGHRS and CDR2 YFSETQ. This CDR3 is 15 amino acids long. CDR3 DNA: TGCGCCAGCAGCTTGGGTCAGGGGGCGCGCTACGAGCAGTACTTC. The encoded protein is CASSLGQGARYEQYF.

This clonotype was counted many times. The CDR3 DNA is TGTGCCAGCAGCCTCTACAGGGTACGGACCTACGAGCAGTACTTC. Its protein product is CASSLYRVRTYEQYF. The chain has TRBV6-1 and TRBJ2-7, with D maybe TRBD1 (6 bases). Germline CDR1 reads MNHNS; CDR2 reads SASEGT. Deletions cut 6 bases from V and 2 bases from J, with 17 bases between. CDR3 size: 15 residues.

This chain uses TRBV12-3 or TRBV12-4 with TRBJ1-3; D call uncertain. The V gene lost 7 bases and the J gene lost 8 bases, with 12 bases spanning the gap. The CDR3 has 12 residues. CDR3 coding DNA: TGTGCCAGCACTCACACCCCCGACACCATATATTTT. Its protein product is CASTHTPDTIYF.

The rearrangement joins TRBV27 to TRBJ1-1; no clear D. CDR1 MNHEY and CDR2 SMNVEV come from the germline V gene (reference sequence). The V gene lost 3 bases and the J gene lost 5 bases, with 10 bases spanning the gap. There are 13 residues in the CDR3. CDR3 loop: CASSFGDTTEAFF. The CDR3 DNA follows: TGTGCCAGCAGTTTCGGGGATACGACTGAAGCTTTCTTT.